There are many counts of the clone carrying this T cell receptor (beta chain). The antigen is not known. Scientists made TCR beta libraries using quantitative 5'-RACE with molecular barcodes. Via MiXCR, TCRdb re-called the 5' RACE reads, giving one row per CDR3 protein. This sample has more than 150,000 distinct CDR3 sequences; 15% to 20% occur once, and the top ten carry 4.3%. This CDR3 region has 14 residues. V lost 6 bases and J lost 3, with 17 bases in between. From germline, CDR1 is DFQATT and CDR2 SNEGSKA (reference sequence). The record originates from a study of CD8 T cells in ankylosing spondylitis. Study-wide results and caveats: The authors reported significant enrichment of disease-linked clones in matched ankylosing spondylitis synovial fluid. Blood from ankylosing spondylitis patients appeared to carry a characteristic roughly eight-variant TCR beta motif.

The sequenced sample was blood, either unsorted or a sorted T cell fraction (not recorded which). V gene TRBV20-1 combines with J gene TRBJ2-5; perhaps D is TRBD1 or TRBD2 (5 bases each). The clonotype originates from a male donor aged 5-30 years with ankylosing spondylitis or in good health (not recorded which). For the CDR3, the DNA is TGCAGTGCCCTCGCGAGGGGAGACGAAGAGACCCAGTACTTC. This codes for CSALARGDEETQYF.